A few counts support the clone carrying this TCR beta chain. The data were taken from a study of shared clonotypes between healthy human individuals. Here immunoSEQ multiplex PCR was the method, and the copy in TCRdb shows in-frame clones only, minus some. The top ten clones hold about 1.5% of a sample with under 1,100,000 clones, approximately 76% of them seen once. The germline V gene has CDR1 MGHRA and CDR2 YSYEKL. V was pared by 4 bases and J by 3 bases, with 12 bases of the junction left unmatched. This CDR3 has 16 residues. Sequenced input: memory CD4+ T cells sorted from blood. As for subset: CD45RA-negative fraction. The V gene is TRBV4-1, the J gene TRBJ2-7; 7 nucleotides line up with TRBD1. The sequence was collected from a young man in good health. Here the CDR3 reads CASSRTVTGADYEQYF. The CDR3, as DNA: TGCGCCAGCAGCCGCACCGTTACAGGGGCGGACTACGAGCAGTACTTC.